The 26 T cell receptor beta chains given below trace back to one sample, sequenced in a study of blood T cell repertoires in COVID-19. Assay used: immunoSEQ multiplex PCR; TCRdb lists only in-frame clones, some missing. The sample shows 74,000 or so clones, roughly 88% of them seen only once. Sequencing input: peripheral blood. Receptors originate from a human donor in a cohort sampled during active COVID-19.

The CDR3 coding sequence is TGTGCCAACGGGGGGCAGAACACTGAAGCTTTCTTT. Encoded protein: CANGGQNTEAFF. The chain uses TRBV30 and TRBJ1-1; tentatively, D is TRBD1 (6 bases). The V end was cut by 8 bases, the J end by 1 base, with 11 bases between. Per the germline V gene, CDR1 is GTSNPN and CDR2 is SVGIG (reference sequence). The CDR3 is made up of 12 amino acids.

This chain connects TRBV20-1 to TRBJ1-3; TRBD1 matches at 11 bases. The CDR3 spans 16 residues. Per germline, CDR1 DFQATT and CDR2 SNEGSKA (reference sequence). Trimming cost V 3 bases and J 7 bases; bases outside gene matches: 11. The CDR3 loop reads CSASPGGTGGRNTIYF. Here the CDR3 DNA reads TGCAGTGCTAGTCCGGGAGGGACAGGGGGTCGGAACACCATATATTTT.

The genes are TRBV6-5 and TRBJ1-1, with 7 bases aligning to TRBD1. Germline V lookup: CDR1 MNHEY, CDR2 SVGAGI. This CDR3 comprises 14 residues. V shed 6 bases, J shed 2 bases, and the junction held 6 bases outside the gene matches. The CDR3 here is CASRTGTANTEAFF. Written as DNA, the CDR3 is TGTGCCAGCAGGACCGGGACAGCCAACACTGAAGCTTTCTTT.

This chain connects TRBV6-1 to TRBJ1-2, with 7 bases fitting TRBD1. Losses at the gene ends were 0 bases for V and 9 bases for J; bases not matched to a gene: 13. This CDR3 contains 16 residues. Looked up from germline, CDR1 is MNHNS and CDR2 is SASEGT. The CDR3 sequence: CASSEALGQPEVRYTF. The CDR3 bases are TGTGCCAGCAGTGAAGCGCTGGGACAGCCTGAGGTGCGCTACACCTTC.

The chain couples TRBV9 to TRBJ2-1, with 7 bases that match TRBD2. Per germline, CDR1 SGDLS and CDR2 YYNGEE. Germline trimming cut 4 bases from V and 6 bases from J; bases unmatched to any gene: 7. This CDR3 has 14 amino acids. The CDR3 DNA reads TGTGCCAGCAGCCCCCGGACTAGTTCCAATGAGCAGTTCTTC. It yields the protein CASSPRTSSNEQFF.

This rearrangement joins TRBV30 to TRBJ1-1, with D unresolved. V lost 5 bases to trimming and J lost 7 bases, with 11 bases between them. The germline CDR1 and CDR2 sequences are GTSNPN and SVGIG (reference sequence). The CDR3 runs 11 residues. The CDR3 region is CAWGLGSEAFF. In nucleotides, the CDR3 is TGTGCCTGGGGCCTAGGGAGTGAAGCTTTCTTT.

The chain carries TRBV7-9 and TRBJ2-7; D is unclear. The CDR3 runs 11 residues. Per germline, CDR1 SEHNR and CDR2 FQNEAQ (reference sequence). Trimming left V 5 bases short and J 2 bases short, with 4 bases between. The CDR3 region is CASSPAYEQYF. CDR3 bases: TGTGCCAGCAGCCCTGCCTACGAGCAGTACTTC.

The CDR3 is CASMPERGNTEAFF. CDR3 sequence (DNA): TGTGCCAGCATGCCGGAGCGAGGGAACACTGAAGCTTTCTTT. The chain employs TRBV6-5 and TRBJ1-1; no definite D call. The CDR3 is 14 residues long. In germline, CDR1 is MNHEY, CDR2 SVGAGI. Trimming pared 7 bases from V and 1 base from J, leaving 13 bases between.

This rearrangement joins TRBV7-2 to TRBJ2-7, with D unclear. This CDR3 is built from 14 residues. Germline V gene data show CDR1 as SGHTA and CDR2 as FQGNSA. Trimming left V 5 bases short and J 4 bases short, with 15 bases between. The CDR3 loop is CASSPSMRSYEQYF. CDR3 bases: TGTGCCAGCAGCCCGAGCATGAGGAGTTACGAGCAGTACTTC.

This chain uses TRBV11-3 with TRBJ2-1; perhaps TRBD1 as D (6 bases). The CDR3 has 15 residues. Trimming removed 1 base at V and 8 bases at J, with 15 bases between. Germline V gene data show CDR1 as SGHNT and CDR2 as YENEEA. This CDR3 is CASSLVAGDVDEQFF. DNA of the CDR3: TGTGCCAGCAGCTTAGTTGCAGGGGATGTTGATGAGCAGTTCTTC.

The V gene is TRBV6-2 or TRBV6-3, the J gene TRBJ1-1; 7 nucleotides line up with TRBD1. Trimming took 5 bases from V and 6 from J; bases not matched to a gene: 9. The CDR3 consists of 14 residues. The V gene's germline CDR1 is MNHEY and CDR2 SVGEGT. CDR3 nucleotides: TGTGCCAGCAGTCGAGCGACAGGGCTTCCTGAAGCTTTCTTT. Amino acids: CASSRATGLPEAFF.

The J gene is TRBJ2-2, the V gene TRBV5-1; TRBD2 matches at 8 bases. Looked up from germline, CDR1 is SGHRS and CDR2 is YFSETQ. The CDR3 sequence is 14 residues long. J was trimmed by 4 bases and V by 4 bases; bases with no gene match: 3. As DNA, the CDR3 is TGCGCCAGCAGCGGACGGGAGGGCACCGGGGAGCTGTTTTTT. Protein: CASSGREGTGELFF.

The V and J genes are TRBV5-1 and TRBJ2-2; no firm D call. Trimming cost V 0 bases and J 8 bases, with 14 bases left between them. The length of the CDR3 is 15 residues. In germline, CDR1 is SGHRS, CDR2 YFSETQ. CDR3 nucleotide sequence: TGCGCCAGCAGCTTGGTGAGCGCCTCCGAGGGGGAGCTGTTTTTT. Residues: CASSLVSASEGELFF.

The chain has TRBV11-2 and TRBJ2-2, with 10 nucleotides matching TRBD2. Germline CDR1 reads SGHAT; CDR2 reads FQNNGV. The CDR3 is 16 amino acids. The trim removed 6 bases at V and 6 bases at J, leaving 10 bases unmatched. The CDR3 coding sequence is TGTGCCAGCAGGGGACAAGCGGGAGGGCCCCCCGGGGAGCTGTTTTTT. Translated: CASRGQAGGPPGELFF.

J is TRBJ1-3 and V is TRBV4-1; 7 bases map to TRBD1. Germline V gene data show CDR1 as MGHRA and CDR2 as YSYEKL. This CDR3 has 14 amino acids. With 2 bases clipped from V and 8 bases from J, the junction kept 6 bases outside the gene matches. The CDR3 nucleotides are TGCGCCAGCAGCCAACCCCAGGGGGGCTACACCATATATTTT. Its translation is CASSQPQGGYTIYF.

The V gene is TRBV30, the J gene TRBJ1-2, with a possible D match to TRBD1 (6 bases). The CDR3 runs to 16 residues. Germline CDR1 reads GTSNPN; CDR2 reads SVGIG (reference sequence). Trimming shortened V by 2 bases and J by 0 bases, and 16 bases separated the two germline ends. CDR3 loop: CAWSSQTDRPNYGYTF. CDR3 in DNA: TGTGCCTGGAGTTCGCAGACGGACAGACCTAACTATGGCTACACCTTC.

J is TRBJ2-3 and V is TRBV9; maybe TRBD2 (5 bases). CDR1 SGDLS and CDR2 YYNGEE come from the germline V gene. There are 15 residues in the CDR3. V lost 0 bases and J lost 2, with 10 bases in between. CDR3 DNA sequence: TGTGCCAGCAGCGTAGGCGGGTCCGCCACAGATACGCAGTATTTT. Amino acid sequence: CASSVGGSATDTQYF. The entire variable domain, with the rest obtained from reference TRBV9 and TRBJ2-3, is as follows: DSGVTQTPKHLITATGQRVTLRCSPRSGDLSVYWYQQSLDQGLQFLIQYYNGEERAKGNILERFSAQQFPDLHSELNLSSLELGDSALYFCASSVGGSATDTQYFGPGTRLTVL.

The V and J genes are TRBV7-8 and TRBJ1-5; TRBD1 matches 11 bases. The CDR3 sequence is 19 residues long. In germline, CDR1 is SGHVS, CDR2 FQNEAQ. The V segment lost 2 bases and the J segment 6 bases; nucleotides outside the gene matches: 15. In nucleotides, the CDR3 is TGTGCCAGCAGCTTATGGGCCACTCCGGGACAGGGGGGGGCTCAGCCCCAGCATTTT. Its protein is CASSLWATPGQGGAQPQHF.

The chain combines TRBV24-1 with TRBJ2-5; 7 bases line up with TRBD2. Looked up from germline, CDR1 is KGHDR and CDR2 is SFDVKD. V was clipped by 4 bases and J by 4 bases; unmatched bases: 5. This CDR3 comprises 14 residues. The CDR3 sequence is CATSDHGTTETQYF. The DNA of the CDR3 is TGTGCCACCAGTGACCACGGGACTACAGAGACCCAGTACTTC.

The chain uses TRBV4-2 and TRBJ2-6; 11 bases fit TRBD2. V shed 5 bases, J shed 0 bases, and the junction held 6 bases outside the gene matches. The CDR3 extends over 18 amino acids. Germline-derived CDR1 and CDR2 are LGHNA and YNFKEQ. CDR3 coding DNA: TGTGCCAGCAGCGACGGGACTAGCGGTTCCTCTGGGGCCAACGTCCTGACTTTC. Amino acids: CASSDGTSGSSGANVLTF.

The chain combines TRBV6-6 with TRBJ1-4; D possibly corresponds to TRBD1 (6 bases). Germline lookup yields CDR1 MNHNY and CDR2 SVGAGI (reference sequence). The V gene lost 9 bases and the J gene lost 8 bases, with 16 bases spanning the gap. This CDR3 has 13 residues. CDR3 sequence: CASTRGRREKLFF. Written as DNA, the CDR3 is TGTGCCAGTACCAGGGGTCGGCGAGAAAAACTGTTTTTT.

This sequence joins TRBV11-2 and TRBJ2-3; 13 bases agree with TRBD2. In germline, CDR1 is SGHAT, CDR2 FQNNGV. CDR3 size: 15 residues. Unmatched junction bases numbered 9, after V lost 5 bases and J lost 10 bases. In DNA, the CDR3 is TGTGCCAGCAGCCCGATTACTAGCGGGGGGGAGGCGCAGTATTTT. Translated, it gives CASSPITSGGEAQYF.

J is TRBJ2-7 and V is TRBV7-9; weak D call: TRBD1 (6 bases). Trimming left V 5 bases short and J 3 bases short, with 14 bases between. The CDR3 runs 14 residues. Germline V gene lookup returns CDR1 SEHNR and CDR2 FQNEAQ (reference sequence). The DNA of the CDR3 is TGTGCCAGCAGCGCCTTGACAGGCGGCTACGAGCAGTACTTC. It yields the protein CASSALTGGYEQYF.

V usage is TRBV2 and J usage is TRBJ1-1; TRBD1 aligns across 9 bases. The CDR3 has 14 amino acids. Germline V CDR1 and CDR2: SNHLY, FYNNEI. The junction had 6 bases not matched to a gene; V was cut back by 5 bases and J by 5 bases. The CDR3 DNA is TGTGCCAGCAGTACCACAGGGGGCTTGACTGAAGCTTTCTTT. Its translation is CASSTTGGLTEAFF.

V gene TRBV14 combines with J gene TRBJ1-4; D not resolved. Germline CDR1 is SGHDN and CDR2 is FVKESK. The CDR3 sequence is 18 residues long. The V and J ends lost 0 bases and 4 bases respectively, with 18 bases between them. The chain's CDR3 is CASSQDSGGGVYNEKLFF. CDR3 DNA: TGTGCCAGCAGCCAAGATTCGGGAGGAGGAGTCTATAATGAAAAACTGTTTTTT. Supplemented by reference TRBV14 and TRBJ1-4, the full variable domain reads EAGVTQFPSHSVIEKGQTVTLRCDPISGHDNLYWYRRVMGKEIKFLLHFVKESKQDESGMPNNRFLAERTGGTYSTLKVQPAELEDSGVYFCASSQDSGGGVYNEKLFFGSGTQLSVL.

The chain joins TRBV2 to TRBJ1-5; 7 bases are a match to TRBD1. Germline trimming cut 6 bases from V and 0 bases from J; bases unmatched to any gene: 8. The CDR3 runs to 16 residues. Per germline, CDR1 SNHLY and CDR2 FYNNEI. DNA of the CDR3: TGTGCCAGCAGGGAACAGGGGAGTCATAGCAATCAGCCCCAGCATTTT. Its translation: CASREQGSHSNQPQHF.